What follows is one T cell receptor (beta chain) and its context. Trimming shortened V by 4 bases and J by 0 bases, and 22 bases separated the two germline ends. The length of the CDR3 is 18 residues. The V gene's germline CDR1 is SQVTM and CDR2 ANQGSEA. This record belongs to a study of blood T cell repertoires in COVID-19. Measured with immunoSEQ multiplex PCR; TCRdb has only the in-frame clones, and not every one. The sample has hundreds of thousands of clones; approximately 82% are singletons. The V and J genes are TRBV29-1 and TRBJ2-1; tentative D call: TRBD1 (5 bases). Material: peripheral blood. The sequence derives from an older man with acute or convalescent COVID-19. The CDR3 nucleotides are TGCAGCGTTGTAAGGGGTCTGGCCCTGAGAAGCTCCTACAATGAGCAGTTCTTC. Encoded protein: CSVVRGLALRSSYNEQFF.